The T cell receptor beta chain under discussion was sequenced for a study of cytomegalovirus exposure and HLA in healthy donors. Trimming left V 4 bases short and J 3 bases short, with 4 bases between. The CDR3 runs to 11 residues. Germline V lookup: CDR1 MDHEN, CDR2 SYDVKM. Overall study findings and caveats: Among TCR beta chains of equal frequency, HLA-associated ones were more clonally expanded in a later analysis. The later analysis indicated that the majority of CMV-associated TCR beta chains appeared HLA-restricted. What was likely a sequencing artifact was a cluster of highly shared sequence variants.

Primers included in the PCR were 60 Vbeta and 13 Jbeta primers. Only in-frame clones appear in the TCRdb table, and some are missing; sequencing was by immunoSEQ multiplex PCR. The sample holds a few hundred thousand clones, about 90% seen once. This clone was counted a single time. Its antigen is not known. The same CDR3 can be traced to other DNA sequences in this sample. V and J are TRBV28 and TRBJ2-7; no clear D. The sequenced material came from PBMCs. This clonotype was sampled from a girl aged 2 to 10 in good health and CMV-seronegative. CDR3 coding DNA: TGTGCCAGCAGTTCCCGCTACGAGCAGTACTTC. Its protein product is CASSSRYEQYF.